Following are 12 T cell receptor beta chains from one sample sequenced in a study of T cell responses to AZD1222 COVID-19 vaccine. Using immunoSEQ multiplex PCR, the repertoire was profiled, and TCRdb retains in-frame clones only, with some absent. Here the sample spans more than 100,000 clones, more than 85% being singletons. Sequencing used peripheral blood, obtained on day 0 of AZD1222 vaccination. The receptors come from an adult in good health.

This clone was detected only once. The chain links TRBV5-4 to TRBJ2-2; maybe TRBD1 (5 bases). Deletions cut 2 bases from V and 8 bases from J, with 19 bases between. The CDR3 has 16 residues. Germline CDR1 reads SGHNT; CDR2 reads YYREEE (reference sequence). CDR3 coding DNA: TGTGCCAGCAGCTTAATGAGTTCTGGGGCCCGGGGGGAGCTGTTTTTT. This sequence encodes CASSLMSSGARGELFF.

V is TRBV19 and J is TRBJ1-5, with TRBD1 as a possible D gene (5 bases). With 0 bases removed from V and 15 bases from J, the gap between germline ends came to 15 bases. The CDR3 is 13 amino acids. Germline CDR1 is LNHDA and CDR2 is SQIVND (reference sequence). The CDR3 reads CASSIDLAAGLHF. CDR3 nucleotides: TGTGCCAGTAGTATAGATCTTGCGGCGGGACTGCATTTT.

The V and J genes are TRBV4-1 and TRBJ1-2, with D perhaps matching TRBD1 (6 bases). Germline V gives CDR1 MGHRA, CDR2 YSYEKL. The V gene lost 1 base and the J gene lost 10 bases, with 10 bases spanning the gap. This CDR3 contains 12 residues. CDR3 bases: TGCGCCAGCAGCCAAGGACAGGCCGACTACACCTTC. As protein: CASSQGQADYTF.

The rearrangement links TRBV19 to TRBJ1-1; 7 positions match TRBD1. The CDR3 runs to 15 residues. The V segment lost 4 bases and the J segment 4 bases; nucleotides outside the gene matches: 9. The germline gives CDR1 LNHDA, CDR2 SQIVND (reference sequence). CDR3 in amino acids: CASSRGSAGGTEAFF. DNA of the CDR3: TGTGCCAGTAGTAGGGGGAGCGCAGGGGGCACTGAAGCTTTCTTT.

This chain uses TRBV5-6 with TRBJ1-3; D may be TRBD1 (6 bases). V was clipped by 0 bases and J by 4 bases, with 17 bases between them. The CDR3 loop spans 17 amino acids. Per germline, CDR1 SGHDT and CDR2 YYEEEE. The DNA of the CDR3 is TGTGCCAGCAGCTTGGGGCTCAACAGGGATGGGGGAAACACCATATATTTT. Protein: CASSLGLNRDGGNTIYF.

The rearrangement joins TRBV5-8 to TRBJ1-5, with D possibly TRBD1 on 5 matching bases. The CDR3 contains 14 residues. Germline CDR1 and CDR2: SGHTS and YDEGEE. V was clipped by 3 bases and J by 6 bases, with 13 bases between them. CDR3 DNA sequence: TGTGCCAGCAGCTCGAGGGGTGGGTCTCAGCCCCAGCATTTT. This codes for CASSSRGGSQPQHF.

This chain connects TRBV28 to TRBJ1-6; D gene unclear. The CDR3 spans 14 residues. Germline V lookup: CDR1 MDHEN, CDR2 SYDVKM. With 6 bases removed from V and 9 bases from J, the gap between germline ends came to 15 bases. The CDR3 is CASRPTAGGSPLHF. The CDR3 nucleotides read TGTGCCAGCAGGCCAACAGCCGGTGGTTCACCCCTCCACTTT.

This chain joins TRBV5-1 and TRBJ2-1, with D perhaps matching TRBD2 (6 bases). The length of the CDR3 is 16 residues. The germline gives CDR1 SGHRS, CDR2 YFSETQ. V lost 3 bases and J 3 bases, leaving 16 bases between the germline ends. CDR3 coding DNA: TGCGCCAGCAGCTACACCCCGGGGGAAAACTACAATGAGCAGTTCTTC. This encodes CASSYTPGENYNEQFF.

The chain has TRBV7-2 and TRBJ1-1; maybe TRBD1 (5 bases). The V end lost 2 bases, the J end lost 1 base, and 5 bases lay between the germline ends. Germline-derived CDR1 and CDR2 are SGHTA and FQGNSA. The CDR3 totals 13 residues. CDR3 amino acids: CASSLQGNTEAFF. CDR3 in DNA: TGTGCCAGCAGCTTACAGGGGAACACTGAAGCTTTCTTT.

J is TRBJ2-7 and V is TRBV6-2 or TRBV6-3; 9 nucleotides match TRBD2. V shed 4 bases, J shed 3 bases, and the junction held 13 bases outside the gene matches. There are 17 residues in the CDR3. The germline V gene has CDR1 MNHEY and CDR2 SVGEGT. The CDR3 coding sequence is TGTGCCAGCAGTTTTCTTAGCGGGAGTAAAAGCTACTACGAGCAGTACTTC. Its protein product is CASSFLSGSKSYYEQYF.

The rearrangement links TRBV6-5 to TRBJ1-5; D unclear. V was clipped by 2 bases and J by 0 bases, with 8 bases between them. CDR1 is MNHEY, CDR2 SVGAGI, per germline. The CDR3 runs to 15 residues. The CDR3 loop reads CASSYGVNSNQPQHF. In DNA, the CDR3 is TGTGCCAGCAGTTACGGGGTGAATAGCAATCAGCCCCAGCATTTT.

The V and J genes are TRBV2 and TRBJ2-3; D gene uncertain. The V end lost 5 bases, the J end lost 2 bases, and 2 bases lay between the germline ends. This CDR3 is 11 amino acids long. Germline CDR1 and CDR2: SNHLY and FYNNEI. The CDR3 DNA reads as TGTGCCAGCAGTTCCACAGATACGCAGTATTTT. Residues: CASSSTDTQYF.